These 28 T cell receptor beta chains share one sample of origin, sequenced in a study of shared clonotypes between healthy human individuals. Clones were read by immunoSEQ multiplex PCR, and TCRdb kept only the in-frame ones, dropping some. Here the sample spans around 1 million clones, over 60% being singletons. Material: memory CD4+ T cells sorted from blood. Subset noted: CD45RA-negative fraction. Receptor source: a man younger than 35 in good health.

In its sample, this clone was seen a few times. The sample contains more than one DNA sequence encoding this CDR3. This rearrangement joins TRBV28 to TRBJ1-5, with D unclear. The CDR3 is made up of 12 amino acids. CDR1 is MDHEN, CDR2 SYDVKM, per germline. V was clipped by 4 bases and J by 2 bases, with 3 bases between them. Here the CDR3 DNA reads TGTGCCAGCAGTTGGGGCAATCAGCCCCAGCATTTT. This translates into CASSWGNQPQHF.

The CDR3 reads CASSLTGTGMGETQYF. CDR3 bases: TGCGCCAGCAGCTTGACAGGGACAGGGATGGGAGAGACCCAGTACTTC. V is TRBV5-1 and J is TRBJ2-5; 9 bases align to TRBD1. Germline assignment: CDR1 SGHRS and CDR2 YFSETQ. The trim removed 1 base at V and 4 bases at J, leaving 8 bases unmatched. This CDR3 has 16 residues.

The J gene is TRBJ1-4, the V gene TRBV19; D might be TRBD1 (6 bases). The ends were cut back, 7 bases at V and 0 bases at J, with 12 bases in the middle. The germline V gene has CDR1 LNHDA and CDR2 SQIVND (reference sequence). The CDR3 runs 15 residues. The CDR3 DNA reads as TGTGCCAGTACCACAGGGTCTGCAACTAATGAAAAACTGTTTTTT. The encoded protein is CASTTGSATNEKLFF.

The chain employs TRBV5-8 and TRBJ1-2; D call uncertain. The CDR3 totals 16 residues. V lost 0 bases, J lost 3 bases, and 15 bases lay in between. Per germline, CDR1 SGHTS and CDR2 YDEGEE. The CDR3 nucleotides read TGTGCCAGCAGCTTGGGGCGGCGGGGAAGAGACTATGGCTACACCTTC. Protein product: CASSLGRRGRDYGYTF.

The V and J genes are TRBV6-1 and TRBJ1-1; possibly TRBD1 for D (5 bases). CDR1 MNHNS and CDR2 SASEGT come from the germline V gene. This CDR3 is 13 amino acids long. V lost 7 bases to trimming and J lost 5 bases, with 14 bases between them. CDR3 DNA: TGTGCCAGCAAATTCTCAGGGTCGACTGAAGCTTTCTTT. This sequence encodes CASKFSGSTEAFF.

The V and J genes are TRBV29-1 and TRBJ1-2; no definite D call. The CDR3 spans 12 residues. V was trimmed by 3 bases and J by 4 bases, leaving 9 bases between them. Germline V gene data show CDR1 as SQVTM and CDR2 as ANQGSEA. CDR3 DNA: TGCAGCGTTGACGTGGGAACCTATGGCTACACCTTC. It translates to CSVDVGTYGYTF.

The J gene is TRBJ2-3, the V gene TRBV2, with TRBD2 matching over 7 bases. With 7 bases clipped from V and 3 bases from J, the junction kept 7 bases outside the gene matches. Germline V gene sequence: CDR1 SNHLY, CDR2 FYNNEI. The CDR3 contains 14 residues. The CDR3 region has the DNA TGTGCCAGCATACGGGAGGACCTGACAGATACGCAGTATTTT. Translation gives CASIREDLTDTQYF. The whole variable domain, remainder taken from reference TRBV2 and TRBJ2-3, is EPEVTQTPSHQVTQMGQEVILRCVPISNHLYFYWYRQILGQKVEFLVSFYNNEISEKSEIFDDQFSVERPDGSNFTLKIRSTKLEDSAMYFCASIREDLTDTQYFGPGTRLTVL.

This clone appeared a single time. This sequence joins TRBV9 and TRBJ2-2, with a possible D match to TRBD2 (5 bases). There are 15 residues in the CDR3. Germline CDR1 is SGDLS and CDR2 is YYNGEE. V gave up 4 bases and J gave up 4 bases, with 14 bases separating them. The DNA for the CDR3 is TGTGCCAGCAGCCCCCTGGGTGGGAGCACCGGGGAGCTGTTTTTT. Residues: CASSPLGGSTGELFF.

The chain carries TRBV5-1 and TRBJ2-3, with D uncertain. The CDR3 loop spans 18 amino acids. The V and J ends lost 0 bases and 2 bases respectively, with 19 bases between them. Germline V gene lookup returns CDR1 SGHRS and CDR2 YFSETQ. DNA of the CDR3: TGCGCCAGCAGCTTGGCTGGACGGCGAACTTTAAACACAGATACGCAGTATTTT. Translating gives CASSLAGRRTLNTDTQYF.

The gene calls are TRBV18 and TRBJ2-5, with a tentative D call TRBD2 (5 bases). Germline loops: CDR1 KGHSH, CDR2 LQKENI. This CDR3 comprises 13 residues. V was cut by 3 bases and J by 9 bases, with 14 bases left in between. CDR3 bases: TGTGCCAGCTCACCCCCAGGACTGCGGGCCCAGTACTTC. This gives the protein CASSPPGLRAQYF.

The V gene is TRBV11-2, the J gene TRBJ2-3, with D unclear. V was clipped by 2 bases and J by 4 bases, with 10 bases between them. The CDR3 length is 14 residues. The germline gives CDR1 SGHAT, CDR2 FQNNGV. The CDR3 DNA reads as TGTGCCAGCAGCTTAACTTCTGGATCAGATACGCAGTATTTT. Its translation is CASSLTSGSDTQYF.

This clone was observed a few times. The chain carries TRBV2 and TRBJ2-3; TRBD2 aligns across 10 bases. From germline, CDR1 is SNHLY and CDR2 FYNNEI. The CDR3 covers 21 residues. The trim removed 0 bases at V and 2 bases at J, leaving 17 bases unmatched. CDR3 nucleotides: TGTGCCAGCAGTGAAGCGGTCCGTGGACTAGCGGCCCCAAGGTACACAGATACGCAGTATTTT. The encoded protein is CASSEAVRGLAAPRYTDTQYF.

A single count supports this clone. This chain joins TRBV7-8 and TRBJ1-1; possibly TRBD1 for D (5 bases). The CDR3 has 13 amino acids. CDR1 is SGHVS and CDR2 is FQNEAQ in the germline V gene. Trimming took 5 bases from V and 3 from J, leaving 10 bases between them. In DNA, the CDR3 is TGTGCCAGCAGCGAAGGCAGGGACACTGAAGCTTTCTTT. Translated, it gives CASSEGRDTEAFF.

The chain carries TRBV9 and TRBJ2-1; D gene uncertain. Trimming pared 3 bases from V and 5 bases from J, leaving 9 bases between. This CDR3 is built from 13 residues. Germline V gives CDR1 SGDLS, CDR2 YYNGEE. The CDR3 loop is CASSAPIDNEQFF. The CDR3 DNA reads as TGTGCCAGCAGCGCCCCGATTGACAATGAGCAGTTCTTC.

CDR3 amino acids: CASSLEGRGNTIYF. DNA for the CDR3: TGTGCCAGCAGCTTAGAGGGGCGGGGAAACACCATATATTTT. V usage is TRBV7-9 and J usage is TRBJ1-3; D perhaps matches TRBD1 (5 bases). The V end lost 1 base, the J end lost 4 bases, and 8 bases lay between the germline ends. The germline V gene has CDR1 SEHNR and CDR2 FQNEAQ (reference sequence). CDR3 length: 14 amino acids.

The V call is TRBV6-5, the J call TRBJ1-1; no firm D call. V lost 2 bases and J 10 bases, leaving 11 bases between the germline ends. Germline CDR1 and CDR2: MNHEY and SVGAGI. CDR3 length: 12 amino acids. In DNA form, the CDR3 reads TGTGCCAGCAGTTACGATGGGTCAGGAGCTTTCTTT. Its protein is CASSYDGSGAFF.

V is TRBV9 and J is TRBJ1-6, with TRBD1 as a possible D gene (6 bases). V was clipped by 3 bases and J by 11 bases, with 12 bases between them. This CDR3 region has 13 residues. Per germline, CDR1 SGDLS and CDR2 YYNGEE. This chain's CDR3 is CASSGGQHTPLHF. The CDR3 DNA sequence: TGTGCCAGCAGCGGGGGACAACACACACCCCTCCACTTT.

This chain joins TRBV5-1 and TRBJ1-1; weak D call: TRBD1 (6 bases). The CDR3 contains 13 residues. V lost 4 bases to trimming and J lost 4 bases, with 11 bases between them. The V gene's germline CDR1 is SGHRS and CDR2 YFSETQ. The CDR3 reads CASSQQGPTEAFF. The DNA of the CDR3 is TGCGCCAGCAGCCAACAGGGCCCCACTGAAGCTTTCTTT.

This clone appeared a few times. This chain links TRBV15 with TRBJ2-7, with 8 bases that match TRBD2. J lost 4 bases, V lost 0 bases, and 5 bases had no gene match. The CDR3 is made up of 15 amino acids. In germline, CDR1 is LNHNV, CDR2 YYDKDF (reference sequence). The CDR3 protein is CATSREFGLAYEQYF. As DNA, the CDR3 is TGTGCCACCAGCAGAGAGTTCGGACTAGCATACGAGCAGTACTTC.

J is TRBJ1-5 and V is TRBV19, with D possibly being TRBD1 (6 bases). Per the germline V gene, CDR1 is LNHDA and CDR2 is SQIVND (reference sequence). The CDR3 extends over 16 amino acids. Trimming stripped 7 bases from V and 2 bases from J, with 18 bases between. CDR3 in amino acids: CASNGGQGPGNQPQHF. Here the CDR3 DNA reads TGTGCCAGTAACGGGGGGCAGGGGCCGGGCAATCAGCCCCAGCATTTT.

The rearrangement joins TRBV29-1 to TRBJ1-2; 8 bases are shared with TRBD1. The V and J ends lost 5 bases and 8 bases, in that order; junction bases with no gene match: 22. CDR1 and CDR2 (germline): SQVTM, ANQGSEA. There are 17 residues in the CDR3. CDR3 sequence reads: CSVYVAVDGQGPKGYTF. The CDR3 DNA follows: TGCAGCGTTTATGTGGCCGTTGATGGACAGGGTCCAAAAGGCTACACCTTC.

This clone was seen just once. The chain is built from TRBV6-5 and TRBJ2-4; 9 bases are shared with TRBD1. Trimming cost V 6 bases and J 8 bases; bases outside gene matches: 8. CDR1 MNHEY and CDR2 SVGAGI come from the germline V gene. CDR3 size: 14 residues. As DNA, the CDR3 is TGTGCCAGCAGAGCCCCGGGACAGGGTGACATTCAGTACTTC. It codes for CASRAPGQGDIQYF.

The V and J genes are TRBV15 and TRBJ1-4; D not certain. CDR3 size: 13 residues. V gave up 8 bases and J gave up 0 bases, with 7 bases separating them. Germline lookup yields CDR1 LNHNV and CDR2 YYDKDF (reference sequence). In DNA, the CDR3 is TGTGCCACCCAGTGGACAACTAATGAAAAACTGTTTTTT. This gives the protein CATQWTTNEKLFF.

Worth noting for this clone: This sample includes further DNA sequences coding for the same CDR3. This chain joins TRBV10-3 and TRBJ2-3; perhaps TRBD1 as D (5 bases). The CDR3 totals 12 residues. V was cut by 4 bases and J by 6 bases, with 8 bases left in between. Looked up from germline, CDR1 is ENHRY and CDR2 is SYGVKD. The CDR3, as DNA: TGTGCCATCAGTGTAGGGGCGGATACGCAGTATTTT. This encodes CAISVGADTQYF.

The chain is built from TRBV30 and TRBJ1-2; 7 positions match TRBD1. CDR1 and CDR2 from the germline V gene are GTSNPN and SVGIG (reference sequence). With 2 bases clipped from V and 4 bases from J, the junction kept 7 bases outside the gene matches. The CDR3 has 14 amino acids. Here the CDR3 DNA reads TGTGCCTGGAGTAATCAGGACAGGCTCTATGGCTACACCTTC. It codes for CAWSNQDRLYGYTF.

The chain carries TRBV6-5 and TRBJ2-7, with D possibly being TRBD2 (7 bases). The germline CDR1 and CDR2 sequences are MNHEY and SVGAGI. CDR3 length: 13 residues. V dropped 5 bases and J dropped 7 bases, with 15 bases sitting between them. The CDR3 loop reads CASSKGGGREQYF. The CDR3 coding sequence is TGTGCCAGCAGTAAAGGGGGGGGACGGGAGCAGTACTTC.

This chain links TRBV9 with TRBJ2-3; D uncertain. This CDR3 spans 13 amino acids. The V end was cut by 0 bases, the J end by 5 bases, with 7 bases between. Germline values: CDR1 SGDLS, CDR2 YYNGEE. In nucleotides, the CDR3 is TGTGCCAGCAGCGTAGGGCGAAGAGATACGCAGTATTTT. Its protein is CASSVGRRDTQYF.

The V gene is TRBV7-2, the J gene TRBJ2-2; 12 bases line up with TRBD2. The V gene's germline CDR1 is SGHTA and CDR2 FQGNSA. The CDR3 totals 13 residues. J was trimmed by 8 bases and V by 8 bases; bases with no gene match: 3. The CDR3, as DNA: TGTGCCAGCGGACTAGCGGGACGGGGGGAGCTGTTTTTT. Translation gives CASGLAGRGELFF.